The 9 T cell receptor beta chains presented below share a single source sample, sequenced in a study of lymphopenia after photon versus proton radiotherapy. TCRdb's table, derived via immunoSEQ multiplex PCR, lists solely in-frame clones and lacks some. The table lists roughly 150,000 clones, approximately 90% of them singletons, with around 4.5% in the top ten. The sample was peripheral blood, taken from a patient treated with photon-based radiotherapy. The receptors shown here come from a man aged 45-65 years with gastric cancer.

This sequence joins TRBV6-1 and TRBJ2-4; D is ambiguous. Germline values: CDR1 MNHNS, CDR2 SASEGT. This CDR3 is built from 15 residues. Trimming left V 5 bases short and J 7 bases short, with 18 bases between. The CDR3 region is CASSSWTDVRNIQYF. The CDR3 nucleotides are TGTGCCAGCAGTTCCTGGACGGACGTTAGGAACATTCAGTACTTC.

The J gene is TRBJ2-2, the V gene TRBV27, with 9 bases aligning to TRBD2. J lost 5 bases, V lost 4 bases, and 8 bases had no gene match. Germline CDR1 is MNHEY and CDR2 is SMNVEV (reference sequence). This CDR3 comprises 16 residues. CDR3 protein: CASSSRLAAWTGELFF. The CDR3 DNA reads as TGTGCCAGCAGTTCCAGACTAGCGGCTTGGACCGGGGAGCTGTTTTTT.

This sequence joins TRBV5-6 and TRBJ1-2; maybe TRBD1 (5 bases). Looked up from germline, CDR1 is SGHDT and CDR2 is YYEEEE. The CDR3 length is 14 residues. Trimming took off 6 bases at V and 0 bases at J, with 12 bases between the two ends. CDR3 in amino acids: CASIGQGSNYGYTF. The CDR3 region has the DNA TGTGCCAGCATCGGACAAGGATCTAACTATGGCTACACCTTC.

The CDR3 reads CASSQASGGSYEQYF. CDR3 nucleotides: TGTGCCAGCAGCCAAGCTAGCGGGGGATCCTACGAGCAGTACTTC. V usage is TRBV11-2 and J usage is TRBJ2-7; TRBD2 matches at 10 bases. The trim removed 5 bases at V and 1 base at J, leaving 5 bases unmatched. The germline V gene encodes CDR1 SGHAT and CDR2 FQNNGV. The length of the CDR3 is 15 residues.

The chain links TRBV5-6 to TRBJ2-1; no firm D call. CDR1 is SGHDT and CDR2 is YYEEEE in the germline V gene. The CDR3 consists of 12 residues. V was pared by 6 bases and J by 8 bases, with 12 bases between. The CDR3 sequence is CASIRRWDEQFF. DNA of the CDR3: TGTGCCAGCATTAGGCGGTGGGATGAGCAGTTCTTC.

The chain recombines TRBV19 with TRBJ2-1, with 8 bases matching TRBD2. Germline values: CDR1 LNHDA, CDR2 SQIVND (reference sequence). This CDR3 region has 15 residues. V shed 3 bases and J 2 bases; nucleotides not matched to a gene: 3. The CDR3 loop reads CASSMAAGAYNEQFF. The CDR3 bases are TGTGCCAGTAGTATGGCAGCGGGGGCCTACAATGAGCAGTTCTTC. The full variable domain, its missing parts supplied by reference TRBV19 and TRBJ2-1, is DGGITQSPKYLFRKEGQNVTLSCEQNLNHDAMYWYRQDPGQGLRLIYYSQIVNDFQKGDIAEGYSVSREKKESFPLTVTSAQKNPTAFYLCASSMAAGAYNEQFFGPGTRLTVL.

The rearrangement uses TRBV4-1 and TRBJ2-2, with 9 bases fitting TRBD1. This CDR3 spans 19 amino acids. Germline V gives CDR1 MGHRA, CDR2 YSYEKL. The J segment lost 5 bases and the V segment lost 2 bases, leaving 15 bases of the junction unmatched. CDR3 in amino acids: CASSQRSPVGQGWTGELFF. The CDR3 DNA reads as TGCGCCAGCAGCCAACGGTCGCCCGTGGGACAGGGATGGACCGGGGAGCTGTTTTTT.

CDR3 protein: CASSAQGLPGDEQYF. The CDR3 DNA sequence: TGTGCCAGCAGCGCCCAGGGGCTGCCGGGGGACGAGCAGTACTTC. V gene TRBV7-9 combines with J gene TRBJ2-7, with D perhaps assigned TRBD1 or TRBD2 (6 bases each). Trimming shortened V by 5 bases and J by 5 bases, and 19 bases separated the two germline ends. Looked up from germline, CDR1 is SEHNR and CDR2 is FQNEAQ (reference sequence). The CDR3 loop spans 15 amino acids.

The V and J genes are TRBV30 and TRBJ2-5; either TRBD1 or TRBD2 may supply D (6 bases each). Germline V gene lookup returns CDR1 GTSNPN and CDR2 SVGIG (reference sequence). V lost 2 bases and J lost 4, with 11 bases in between. The CDR3 is 13 amino acids. The CDR3 DNA follows: TGTGCCTGGAGTACTGGAGGGGGAGAGACCCAGTACTTC. Translation: CAWSTGGGETQYF.